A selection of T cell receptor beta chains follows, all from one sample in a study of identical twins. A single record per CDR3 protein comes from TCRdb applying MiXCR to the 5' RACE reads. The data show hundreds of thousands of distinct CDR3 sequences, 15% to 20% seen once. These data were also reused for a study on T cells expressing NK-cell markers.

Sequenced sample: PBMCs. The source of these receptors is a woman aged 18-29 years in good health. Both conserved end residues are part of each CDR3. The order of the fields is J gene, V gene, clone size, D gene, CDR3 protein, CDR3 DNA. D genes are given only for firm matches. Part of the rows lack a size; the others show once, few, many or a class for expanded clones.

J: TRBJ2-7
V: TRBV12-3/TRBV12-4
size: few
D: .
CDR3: CASSLIFAEQYF
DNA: TGTGCCAGCAGTTTGATTTTTGCCGAGCAGTACTTC

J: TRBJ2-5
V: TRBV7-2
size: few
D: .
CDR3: CASREGGSETQYF
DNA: TGTGCCAGCAGGGAGGGGGGTTCAGAGACCCAGTACTTC

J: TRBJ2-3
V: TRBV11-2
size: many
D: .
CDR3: CASSLVRDTQYF
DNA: TGTGCCAGCAGCTTAGTTAGAGATACGCAGTATTTT

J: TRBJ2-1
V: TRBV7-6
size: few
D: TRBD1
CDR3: CASSAHPGQGNNEQFF
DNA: TGTGCCAGCAGCGCACATCCGGGACAGGGAAACAATGAGCAGTTCTTC

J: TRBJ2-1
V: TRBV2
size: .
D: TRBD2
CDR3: CASRRTSDYNEQFF
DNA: TGTGCCAGCAGAAGGACTAGCGACTACAATGAGCAGTTCTTC

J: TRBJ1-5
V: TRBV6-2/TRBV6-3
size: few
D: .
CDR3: CASRSVKSGQPQHF
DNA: TGTGCCAGCAGATCAGTTAAGTCGGGGCAGCCCCAGCATTTT

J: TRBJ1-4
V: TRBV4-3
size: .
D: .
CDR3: CASSQDRAAGEKLFF
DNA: TGCGCCAGCAGCCAAGATCGGGCGGCGGGCGAAAAACTGTTTTTT

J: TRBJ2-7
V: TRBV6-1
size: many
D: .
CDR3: CASSTWPYEQYF
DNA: TGTGCCAGCAGTACATGGCCCTACGAGCAGTACTTC

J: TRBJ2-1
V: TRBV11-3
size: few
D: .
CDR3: CASNQNGRSYNEQFF
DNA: TGTGCCAGCAACCAAAACGGACGGTCCTACAATGAGCAGTTCTTC

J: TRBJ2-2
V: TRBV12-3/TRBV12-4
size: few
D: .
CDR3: CASNFLAIGELFF
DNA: TGTGCCAGCAACTTCCTAGCGATCGGGGAGCTGTTTTTT

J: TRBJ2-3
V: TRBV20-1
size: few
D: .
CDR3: CSASPSRGNTDTQYF
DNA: TGCAGTGCGTCACCCAGCCGGGGGAACACAGATACGCAGTATTTT

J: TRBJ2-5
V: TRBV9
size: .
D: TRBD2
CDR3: CASSVVPAGGETQYF
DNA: TGTGCCAGCAGCGTAGTCCCGGCGGGAGGAGAGACCCAGTACTTC

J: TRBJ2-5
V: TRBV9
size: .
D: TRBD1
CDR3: CASSATDRVETQYF
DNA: TGTGCCAGCAGCGCGACCGACAGGGTTGAGACCCAGTACTTC

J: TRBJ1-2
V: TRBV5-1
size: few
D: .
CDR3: CASFGGHYGYTF
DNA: TGCGCCAGCTTTGGTGGGCACTATGGCTACACCTTC

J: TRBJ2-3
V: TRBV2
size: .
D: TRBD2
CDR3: CAAWTSGGPTDTQYF
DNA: TGTGCCGCCTGGACTAGCGGGGGCCCCACAGATACGCAGTATTTT

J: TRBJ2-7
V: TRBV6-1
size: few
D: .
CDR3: CATWGAQYGEQYF
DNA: TGTGCCACCTGGGGGGCCCAGTACGGCGAGCAGTACTTC

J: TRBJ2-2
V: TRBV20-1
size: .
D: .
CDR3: CSASGGGGTGELFF
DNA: TGCAGTGCTAGCGGCGGGGGCGGAACCGGGGAGCTGTTTTTT